These 16 T cell receptor beta chains share one sample of origin, sequenced in a study of blood T cell repertoires in COVID-19 (dated by TCRdb to 2018 to 2021). The receptor library was made with the immunoSEQ multiplex PCR assay. The table comes from immuneACCESS by way of TCRdb, which keeps in-frame sequences with V and J called. Part of the clones is missing from these tables; in studies checked, under half for an unresolved V gene and the rest for unknown reasons. The sample includes fewer than 130,000 clones, with approximately 85% observed a single time. The ten most abundant clones make up approximately 17% of the sample. The source material was peripheral blood. Receptors originate from a woman aged 55-75 years with acute or convalescent COVID-19.

This clone was counted between two and nine times. The V and J genes are TRBV28 and TRBJ2-3; D is perhaps TRBD1 (6 bases). CDR1 is MDHEN and CDR2 is SYDVKM in the germline V gene. The CDR3 is 15 amino acids. V lost 4 bases to trimming and J lost 1 base, with 12 bases between them. As DNA, the CDR3 is TGTGCCAGCAGTTCAGACAGGATTGGCACAGATACGCAGTATTTT. Amino acids: CASSSDRIGTDTQYF.

This clone was observed a single time. J is TRBJ1-4 and V is TRBV2; a weak D match, TRBD1 (5 bases). Germline V gene lookup returns CDR1 SNHLY and CDR2 FYNNEI. Trimming shortened V by 7 bases and J by 5 bases, and 11 bases separated the two germline ends. This CDR3 has 13 amino acids. CDR3 region: CASNPRQNEKLFF. The CDR3 DNA reads TGTGCCAGCAACCCTCGACAGAATGAAAAACTGTTTTTT.

The rearrangement uses TRBV9 and TRBJ2-5, with 11 nucleotides matching TRBD2. Germline V gene data show CDR1 as SGDLS and CDR2 as YYNGEE. Trimming took 0 bases from V and 0 from J; bases not matched to a gene: 4. The CDR3 totals 17 residues. This chain's CDR3 is CASSVVAGGEYQETQYF. The CDR3 coding sequence is TGTGCCAGCAGCGTAGTAGCGGGGGGGGAGTACCAAGAGACCCAGTACTTC.

The gene calls are TRBV7-3 and TRBJ2-3, with 11 positions matching TRBD1. Germline V gene data show CDR1 as SGHTA and CDR2 as FQGTGA. The CDR3 sequence is 14 residues long. V trimming: 6 bases; J trimming: 5 bases; junction bases outside the gene matches: 4. CDR3 nucleotides: TGTGCCAGCAGTCCGGGACAGGGGGTAGATACGCAGTATTTT. Encoded protein: CASSPGQGVDTQYF.

This clone is a singleton in its sample. The chain links TRBV5-1 to TRBJ1-2; a weak D match, TRBD1 (5 bases). Germline CDR1 is SGHRS and CDR2 is YFSETQ. This CDR3 has 15 amino acids. The V end was cut by 1 base, the J end by 0 bases, with 10 bases between. CDR3 DNA sequence: TGCGCCAGCAGCTTGACAGGCCCAGCTAACTATGGCTACACCTTC. Amino acid sequence: CASSLTGPANYGYTF. Full variable domain (outside the CDR3, taken from reference TRBV5-1 and TRBJ1-2): KAGVTQTPRYLIKTRGQQVTLSCSPISGHRSVSWYQQTPGQGLQFLFEYFSETQRNKGNFPGRFSGRQFSNSRSEMNVSTLELGDSALYLCASSLTGPANYGYTFGSGTRLTVV.

V is TRBV19 and J is TRBJ1-2; TRBD1 aligns across 7 bases. Germline V lookup: CDR1 LNHDA, CDR2 SQIVND (reference sequence). This CDR3 comprises 16 residues. The V and J ends lost 6 bases and 4 bases, in that order; junction bases with no gene match: 14. CDR3 protein: CASRATGAGTVYGYTF. CDR3 sequence (DNA): TGTGCCAGTAGAGCAACAGGGGCCGGAACGGTCTATGGCTACACCTTC. Filled out from reference TRBV19 and TRBJ1-2, the complete variable domain reads DGGITQSPKYLFRKEGQNVTLSCEQNLNHDAMYWYRQDPGQGLRLIYYSQIVNDFQKGDIAEGYSVSREKKESFPLTVTSAQKNPTAFYLCASRATGAGTVYGYTFGSGTRLTVV.

CDR3 region: CASSLEGMVSLGGYTF. In DNA, the CDR3 is TGCGCCAGCAGCTTGGAGGGGATGGTCTCGCTGGGCGGCTACACCTTC. The J gene is TRBJ1-2, the V gene TRBV5-1; D might be TRBD1 (5 bases). The germline V and J ends were trimmed by 0 bases and 8 bases, with 20 bases remaining between them. The germline V gene has CDR1 SGHRS and CDR2 YFSETQ. The CDR3 is 16 residues long. The whole variable domain, filled in from reference TRBV5-1 and TRBJ1-2, reads KAGVTQTPRYLIKTRGQQVTLSCSPISGHRSVSWYQQTPGQGLQFLFEYFSETQRNKGNFPGRFSGRQFSNSRSEMNVSTLELGDSALYLCASSLEGMVSLGGYTFGSGTRLTVV.

The V call is TRBV5-1, the J call TRBJ2-5; 11 nucleotides match TRBD2. Unmatched junction bases numbered 8, after V lost 4 bases and J lost 0 bases. The CDR3 sequence is 17 residues long. Per germline, CDR1 SGHRS and CDR2 YFSETQ. CDR3: CASSRSPSGGNQETQYF. In DNA, the CDR3 is TGCGCCAGCAGCCGATCCCCTAGCGGGGGGAACCAAGAGACCCAGTACTTC.

The V and J genes are TRBV5-5 and TRBJ2-3; D not resolved. Trimming shortened V by 4 bases and J by 2 bases, and 5 bases separated the two germline ends. CDR3 length: 12 amino acids. CDR1 SGHKS and CDR2 YYEKEE come from the germline V gene (reference sequence). The CDR3 spells CASSLVTDTQYF. The CDR3 DNA reads TGTGCCAGCAGCCTAGTCACAGATACGCAGTATTTT.

This chain uses TRBV23-1 with TRBJ2-7, with 8 bases identical to TRBD1. TRBV23-1 is designated an ORF whose function remains uncertain. The CDR3 sequence is 15 residues long. The junction had 7 bases not matched to a gene; V was cut back by 6 bases and J by 0 bases. The CDR3 here is CASRPTTGDSYEQYF. The CDR3 DNA follows: TGCGCCAGCAGACCCACGACAGGGGACTCCTACGAGCAGTACTTC.

This chain uses TRBV11-2 with TRBJ2-7; unclear D gene. Trimming took off 2 bases at V and 3 bases at J, with 11 bases between the two ends. There are 14 residues in the CDR3. Germline-derived CDR1 and CDR2 are SGHAT and FQNNGV. CDR3: CASSLSRYSYEQYF. In DNA, the CDR3 is TGTGCCAGCAGCTTAAGTCGTTACAGCTACGAGCAGTACTTC.

This clone is a singleton in its sample. The V gene is TRBV9, the J gene TRBJ2-2; no clear D. V was trimmed by 0 bases and J by 5 bases, leaving 14 bases between them. This CDR3 has 16 amino acids. CDR1 and CDR2 from the germline V gene are SGDLS and YYNGEE. In nucleotides, the CDR3 is TGTGCCAGCAGCGTAGCGTTACTTACGGTAACCGGGGAGCTGTTTTTT. It encodes CASSVALLTVTGELFF.

The rearrangement links TRBV30 to TRBJ1-5; D is ambiguous. The CDR3 is 17 residues long. The germline V gene encodes CDR1 GTSNPN and CDR2 SVGIG (reference sequence). The V end was cut by 3 bases, the J end by 1 base, with 19 bases between. The CDR3 nucleotides read TGTGCCTGGAGCTCCCCTTGGGAGGGCATGAGCAATCAGCCCCAGCATTTT. As protein: CAWSSPWEGMSNQPQHF.

This clone was observed a handful of times. The rearrangement uses TRBV6-4 and TRBJ1-5; D remains unclear. The germline V gene has CDR1 MRHNA and CDR2 SNTAGT. The CDR3 extends over 14 amino acids. The germline V and J ends were trimmed by 2 bases and 0 bases, with 5 bases remaining between them. The CDR3, as DNA: TGTGCCAGCAGTGACAAATATAGCAATCAGCCCCAGCATTTT. It is translated as CASSDKYSNQPQHF.

This chain connects TRBV5-1 to TRBJ2-1; the D gene is possibly TRBD2 (6 bases). V dropped 5 bases and J dropped 10 bases, with 37 bases sitting between them. There are 20 residues in the CDR3. The V gene's germline CDR1 is SGHRS and CDR2 YFSETQ. The CDR3: CASRTLYLAGQAKIPGEQFF. The CDR3 DNA sequence: TGCGCCAGCAGGACCCTCTACCTTGCGGGGCAGGCCAAAATTCCGGGAGAGCAGTTCTTC.

The chain uses TRBV9 and TRBJ2-3; 9 bases are shared with TRBD2. Germline V CDR1 and CDR2: SGDLS, YYNGEE. The CDR3 is made up of 16 amino acids. V was clipped by 3 bases and J by 2 bases; unmatched bases: 7. CDR3 residues: CASSDGTSYSTDTQYF. The CDR3 bases are TGTGCCAGCAGCGACGGGACTAGCTACTCCACAGATACGCAGTATTTT.